This TCR beta chain was sequenced in a study of cytomegalovirus exposure and HLA in healthy donors. V dropped 2 bases and J dropped 9; count of bases not matched to a gene: 10. This CDR3 comprises 15 residues. Germline CDR1 and CDR2: SGHDT and YYEEEE. Primers: 60 Vbeta forward and 13 Jbeta reverse. Produced via immunoSEQ multiplex PCR; TCRdb's table is partial and in-frame only. This sample yields over 85,000 clones, of which approximately 80% are seen a single time; 6.2% belongs to the top ten. The sample taken for sequencing was PBMCs. J is TRBJ2-5 and V is TRBV5-6; 10 bases map to TRBD2. The clonotype originates from a man aged 25-40 years in good health and CMV-seropositive. This CDR3 reads CASSLGASGGVAQYF. CDR3 DNA sequence: TGTGCCAGCAGCTTAGGGGCTAGCGGGGGAGTGGCCCAGTACTTC.